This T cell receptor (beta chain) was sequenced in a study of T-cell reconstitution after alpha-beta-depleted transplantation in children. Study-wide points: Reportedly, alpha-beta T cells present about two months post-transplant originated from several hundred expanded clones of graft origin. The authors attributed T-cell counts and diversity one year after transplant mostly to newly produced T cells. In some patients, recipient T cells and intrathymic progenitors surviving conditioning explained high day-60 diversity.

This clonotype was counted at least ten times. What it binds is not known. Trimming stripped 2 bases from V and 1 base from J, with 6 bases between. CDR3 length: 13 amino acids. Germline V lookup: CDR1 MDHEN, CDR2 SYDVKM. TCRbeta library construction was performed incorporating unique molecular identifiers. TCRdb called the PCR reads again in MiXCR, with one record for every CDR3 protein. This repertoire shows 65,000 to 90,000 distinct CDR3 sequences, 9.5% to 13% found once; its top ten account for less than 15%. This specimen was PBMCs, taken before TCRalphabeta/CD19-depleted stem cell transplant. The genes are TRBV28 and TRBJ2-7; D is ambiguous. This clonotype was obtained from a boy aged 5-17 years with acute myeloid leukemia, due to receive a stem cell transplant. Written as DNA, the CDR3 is TGTGCCAGCAGTTTAATTGGTTCCTACGAGCAGTACGTC. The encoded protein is CASSLIGSYEQYV.